A single T cell receptor beta chain is shown here with its context. Assay used: immunoSEQ multiplex PCR; TCRdb lists only in-frame clones, some missing. The table has approximately 240,000 clones, about 90% seen once; the top ten hold less than 2.5%. This record belongs to a study of blood T cell repertoires in COVID-19. The overall study: PBMCs, B-cell-depleted T cells, or T cells provided the cDNA or gDNA that made up the material.

Trimming took 0 bases from V and 4 from J, leaving 9 bases between them. The CDR3 sequence is 14 residues long. The germline V gene has CDR1 PRHDT and CDR2 FYEKMQ (reference sequence). The chain couples TRBV13 to TRBJ1-2, with D maybe TRBD1 (6 bases). Sequencing was carried out using PBMCs or T cells enriched from blood (not recorded which). The receptor was isolated from a woman aged 18-30 years who had recovered from COVID-19. CDR3 in DNA: TGTGCCAGCAGCTTAGGACAGGGTAGCTATGGCTACACCTTC. It encodes CASSLGQGSYGYTF.